A selection of T cell receptor beta chains follows, all from one sample in a study of neurological immune-mediated disorders. TCRdb analysed the 5' RACE reads with MiXCR anew, one entry per CDR3 protein. The sample contains about 27,000 distinct CDR3 sequences, more than 2.5% of which appear only once. Sequenced input: PBMCs. Receptors were obtained from a woman in her twenties or thirties with multiple sclerosis. The conserved cysteine and the conserved F or W are not part of the CDR3 here. The order of the fields is V gene, J gene, CDR3 protein.

TRBV12-3/TRBV12-4,TRBJ2-7,ASSWGVAGERYEQY
TRBV4-1,TRBJ2-2,ASSQDKGGTTGELF
TRBV6-5,TRBJ2-1,ASSYNGLAGGINEQF
TRBV7-2,TRBJ2-2,ASNPGGGGELF
TRBV6-5,TRBJ1-5,ASSTGGRDQPQH
TRBV10-3,TRBJ2-2,AITRTGELF
TRBV5-1,TRBJ1-1,ASSLDRGVTEAF
TRBV7-2,TRBJ1-1,ASSLGHTDEAF
TRBV5-1,TRBJ2-4,ASSLGGSKIQY
TRBV3-1,TRBJ2-7,ASSPRLVPTYEQY
TRBV12-3/TRBV12-4,TRBJ1-5,ASSQTSSQPQH
TRBV12-3/TRBV12-4,TRBJ2-7,ASSRGLAEPFPYEQY
TRBV5-1,TRBJ2-1,ASSLEGLNEQF
TRBV20-1,TRBJ1-6,SAPIGPDSPLH
TRBV5-1,TRBJ2-7,ASSTQGAEQY
TRBV5-1,TRBJ2-3,ASSTGQADTQY
TRBV24-1,TRBJ2-5,ATSPGAGEETQY
TRBV11-2,TRBJ2-1,ASSPTAGLYNEQF
TRBV7-9,TRBJ2-3,ASSLKPLSSAS
TRBV12-3/TRBV12-4,TRBJ1-2,ASRTPSNYGYT
TRBV7-2,TRBJ2-7,ASSTGGETYEQY
TRBV27,TRBJ2-7,ASSPGLAAFYEQY
TRBV24-1,TRBJ2-5,ATSATGGFQETQY
TRBV7-9,TRBJ2-1,ASSLSLGGLMYNEQF
TRBV27,TRBJ1-6,ASSLEGAINSPLH
TRBV12-3/TRBV12-4,TRBJ2-3,ASSTPGSRPTDTQY
TRBV3-1,TRBJ1-1,ASSPARGYSNTEAF
TRBV20-1,TRBJ2-5,SATPLAASLGGTQY
TRBV4-3,TRBJ2-2,ASSQDEGGGELF
TRBV7-2,TRBJ2-1,ASSLHRTGGFYNEQF
TRBV20-1,TRBJ2-1,SAPSGRKGNEQF